This entry lists 29 T cell receptor beta chains sequenced from one sample in a study of PD-1 blockade in classical Hodgkin lymphoma. Time point defined: cycle 4 day 1 (C4D1), after six to seven weeks of nivolumab. With no exception, relapse followed autologous stem cell transplantation in all patients, and brentuximab vedotin exposure varied. This table comes from immunoSEQ multiplex PCR, and its TCRdb copy is limited to in-frame clones, with some not included. The top ten hold over 7.5% of the sample, which has about 39,000 clones, about 80% seen once. The source material was peripheral blood mononuclear cells (PBMCs), sampled before the fourth cycle of nivolumab. Receptors originate from a human donor with classical Hodgkin lymphoma.

The V and J genes are TRBV15 and TRBJ2-3, with TRBD2 identical over 9 bases. V shed 0 bases and J 4 bases; nucleotides not matched to a gene: 2. CDR1 LNHNV and CDR2 YYDKDF come from the germline V gene (reference sequence). The CDR3 is 15 amino acids. The CDR3 protein is CATSRERGGSDTQYF. Here the CDR3 DNA reads TGTGCCACCAGCAGAGAGCGGGGGGGCTCAGATACGCAGTATTTT.

The rearrangement joins TRBV19 to TRBJ1-6; D call uncertain. The CDR3 extends over 17 amino acids. V was shortened by 0 bases and J by 4 bases, with 13 bases between the two germline ends. Germline CDR1 is LNHDA and CDR2 is SQIVND (reference sequence). CDR3 in DNA: TGTGCCAGTAGTATAGATCTCTCGGGAGCGTATAATTCACCCCTCCACTTT. Its translation: CASSIDLSGAYNSPLHF.

In its sample, this clone is medium-sized. This sequence joins TRBV19 and TRBJ2-3, with D possibly matching TRBD2 (6 bases). Germline V gene sequence: CDR1 LNHDA, CDR2 SQIVND (reference sequence). CDR3 length equals 15 residues. The ends were cut back, 3 bases at V and 2 bases at J, with 12 bases in the middle. As DNA, the CDR3 is TGTGCCAGTAGTATCACGGCGGGGCCCACAGATACGCAGTATTTT. It codes for CASSITAGPTDTQYF.

V and J are TRBV30 and TRBJ1-1, with D perhaps TRBD1 (5 bases). The V end lost 8 bases, the J end lost 1 base, and 14 bases lay between the germline ends. Germline CDR1 and CDR2: GTSNPN and SVGIG (reference sequence). The CDR3 spans 13 residues. In DNA form, the CDR3 reads TGTGCCAGCAGCTTGGGGGGGAACACTGAAGCTTTCTTT. As protein: CASSLGGNTEAFF.

The V gene is TRBV5-4, the J gene TRBJ2-1; TRBD1 aligns across 8 bases. V gave up 3 bases and J gave up 2 bases; unmatched junction bases: 7. The CDR3 runs to 16 residues. Germline CDR1 SGHNT, CDR2 YYREEE (reference sequence). The CDR3 is CASSSWTGPTYNEQFF. The CDR3 DNA reads TGTGCCAGCAGCTCTTGGACAGGGCCAACCTACAATGAGCAGTTCTTC.

The DNA of the CDR3 is TGTGCCAGCAGCAAAAAGAGTTCTAATGAAGCTTTCTTT. Amino acid sequence: CASSKKSSNEAFF. The rearrangement links TRBV5-4 to TRBJ1-1; D uncertain. CDR1 and CDR2 (germline): SGHNT, YYREEE (reference sequence). This CDR3 spans 13 amino acids. V gave up 4 bases and J gave up 7 bases, with 14 bases separating them.

The chain combines TRBV9 with TRBJ1-3, with 9 bases lining up with TRBD1. The CDR3 is 17 residues long. Germline V lookup: CDR1 SGDLS, CDR2 YYNGEE. With 0 bases clipped from V and 0 bases from J, the junction kept 4 bases outside the gene matches. CDR3 protein: CASSVAGQGISGNTIYF. In nucleotides, the CDR3 is TGTGCCAGCAGCGTAGCGGGACAGGGTATCTCTGGAAACACCATATATTTT.

This chain links TRBV28 with TRBJ2-1; 11 bases line up with TRBD2. The CDR3 extends over 18 amino acids. The germline gives CDR1 MDHEN, CDR2 SYDVKM. Germline trimming cut 3 bases from V and 5 bases from J; bases unmatched to any gene: 12. CDR3 amino acids: CASSFVASGGTGDNEQFF. DNA of the CDR3: TGTGCCAGCAGTTTCGTGGCTAGCGGGGGGACGGGCGACAATGAGCAGTTCTTC.

As DNA, the CDR3 is TGTGCCAGCTCACTCCTCAGCCTACACACAGGGGGTCCTCAGCCCCAGCATTTT. Protein sequence: CASSLLSLHTGGPQPQHF. The chain has TRBV18 and TRBJ1-5, with TRBD1 matching 8 bases. With 4 bases clipped from V and 6 bases from J, the junction kept 17 bases outside the gene matches. CDR3 length: 18 amino acids. Germline V lookup: CDR1 KGHSH, CDR2 LQKENI.

The chain joins TRBV29-1 to TRBJ2-1, with D uncertain. This CDR3 is built from 13 residues. V was shortened by 2 bases and J by 2 bases, with 7 bases between the two germline ends. Per the germline V gene, CDR1 is SQVTM and CDR2 is ANQGSEA. The CDR3 DNA is TGCAGCGTTGAATGGGGTCCCTACAATGAGCAGTTCTTC. It translates to CSVEWGPYNEQFF.

The rearrangement uses TRBV5-1 and TRBJ1-4, with 8 nucleotides matching TRBD1. The CDR3 has 15 amino acids. Germline CDR1 SGHRS, CDR2 YFSETQ. J gave up 7 bases and V 4 bases, and 9 bases lay outside the gene matches. The CDR3 coding sequence is TGCGCCAGCAGCCCCCCGGGACAGGAGGGTGAAAAACTGTTTTTT. It is translated as CASSPPGQEGEKLFF.

The V call is TRBV6-6, the J call TRBJ1-1; a possible D gene is TRBD1 (6 bases). Trimming took off 7 bases at V and 3 bases at J, with 9 bases between the two ends. CDR3 length: 12 amino acids. Germline CDR1 is MNHNY and CDR2 is SVGAGI (reference sequence). The CDR3 nucleotides are TGTGCCAGCACCTGGGGGCACACTGAAGCTTTCTTT. It encodes CASTWGHTEAFF.

The J gene is TRBJ1-3, the V gene TRBV4-1, with 8 bases matching TRBD1. V lost 2 bases to trimming and J lost 5 bases; unmatched junction nucleotides: 2. CDR3 length: 14 amino acids. CDR1 and CDR2 (germline): MGHRA, YSYEKL. CDR3 sequence: CASSQRQGRNTIYF. CDR3 in DNA: TGCGCCAGCAGCCAACGACAGGGGAGAAACACCATATATTTT.

This chain connects TRBV18 to TRBJ2-2, with D possibly being TRBD1 (6 bases). V gave up 4 bases and J gave up 3 bases, with 12 bases separating them. The CDR3 consists of 15 residues. The V gene's germline CDR1 is KGHSH and CDR2 LQKENI. The CDR3 loop is CASSLPGADTGELFF. The CDR3 DNA reads TGTGCCAGCTCACTACCAGGGGCTGACACCGGGGAGCTGTTTTTT.

The chain links TRBV5-4 to TRBJ1-2; 8 bases line up with TRBD1. This CDR3 contains 14 residues. With V trimmed by 2 bases and J by 4 bases, 4 bases remained unmatched. Germline CDR1 is SGHNT and CDR2 is YYREEE (reference sequence). The CDR3 DNA sequence: TGTGCCAGCAGCTTTCCCGGACAGGGCTATGGCTACACCTTC. Translated: CASSFPGQGYGYTF.

There are a few counts of this clone. The chain combines TRBV2 with TRBJ2-3; TRBD2 aligns across 12 bases. After removal of 4 bases from V and 5 bases from J, the junction contained 7 bases not matched to a gene. This CDR3 spans 16 amino acids. The germline V gene encodes CDR1 SNHLY and CDR2 FYNNEI. The CDR3 protein is CASSGRLAGALDTQYF. DNA for the CDR3: TGTGCCAGCAGTGGAAGACTAGCGGGGGCCTTAGATACGCAGTATTTT.

This clone was recorded once. This chain joins TRBV7-9 and TRBJ1-6; 9 nucleotides agree with TRBD1. The CDR3 is made up of 14 amino acids. Germline CDR1 and CDR2: SEHNR and FQNEAQ (reference sequence). V was pared by 4 bases and J by 7 bases, with 2 bases of the junction left unmatched. The CDR3 nucleotides are TGTGCCAGCAGCTGGGACAGGGCCAATTCACCCCTCCACTTT. Protein product: CASSWDRANSPLHF.

This rearrangement joins TRBV10-3 to TRBJ1-2, with a tentative D call TRBD1 (5 bases). CDR1 ENHRY and CDR2 SYGVKD come from the germline V gene. The CDR3 consists of 17 residues. V shed 0 bases and J shed 1 base, with 15 bases lying between them. DNA for the CDR3: TGTGCCATCAGTGAGTCGACGAGGAGCAGGGTTAACTATGGCTACACCTTC. Translating gives CAISESTRSRVNYGYTF.

This chain connects TRBV29-1 to TRBJ2-1; the D gene is possibly TRBD1 (5 bases). V lost 0 bases, J lost 8 bases, and 5 bases lay in between. CDR3 length equals 11 residues. Germline CDR1 reads SQVTM; CDR2 reads ANQGSEA. DNA for the CDR3: TGCAGCGTTGAAGAGGGGCATGAGCAGTTCTTC. Its translation: CSVEEGHEQFF.

This clone was recorded once. The gene calls are TRBV7-9 and TRBJ1-3; tentative D call: TRBD1 (5 bases). Germline CDR1 SEHNR, CDR2 FQNEAQ (reference sequence). V was shortened by 4 bases and J by 0 bases, with 10 bases between the two germline ends. The CDR3 is 15 residues long. The CDR3 DNA reads as TGTGCCAGCAGCTCCACAGGCTTCTCTGGAAACACCATATATTTT. It is translated as CASSSTGFSGNTIYF.

The J gene is TRBJ2-4, the V gene TRBV28; possible D gene TRBD2, 6 bases. Trimming left V 2 bases short and J 3 bases short, with 20 bases between. Germline CDR1 MDHEN, CDR2 SYDVKM. This CDR3 region has 18 residues. In DNA, the CDR3 is TGTGCCAGCAGTTTACTATTGGGGACGGGGGAGAGCAAAAACATTCAGTACTTC. Translation gives CASSLLLGTGESKNIQYF.

This clone was detected only once. The genes are TRBV4-1 and TRBJ2-5; D is unresolved. The CDR3 spans 13 residues. Germline lookup yields CDR1 MGHRA and CDR2 YSYEKL. V was trimmed by 1 base and J by 5 bases, leaving 8 bases between them. The CDR3 loop reads CASSQVVGETQYF. CDR3 coding DNA: TGCGCCAGCAGCCAAGTTGTAGGGGAGACCCAGTACTTC.

This clone was seen a few times. The V and J genes are TRBV6-6 and TRBJ1-5, with 7 bases matching TRBD1. The CDR3 totals 16 residues. V lost 2 bases, J lost 2 bases, and 6 bases stayed unmatched. Germline assignment: CDR1 MNHNY and CDR2 SVGAGI (reference sequence). Here the CDR3 DNA reads TGTGCCAGCAGTTACGCCCTAACAGGGGGCAATCAGCCCCAGCATTTT. This codes for CASSYALTGGNQPQHF.

The chain joins TRBV6-4 to TRBJ1-5; possibly TRBD1 for D (5 bases). CDR3 length equals 15 residues. Germline-derived CDR1 and CDR2 are MRHNA and SNTAGT. Trimming took off 3 bases at V and 1 base at J, with 10 bases between the two ends. In nucleotides, the CDR3 is TGTGCCAGCAGTGATTGGGGACTGAGCAATCAGCCCCAGCATTTT. Translating it yields CASSDWGLSNQPQHF.

The V gene is TRBV29-1, the J gene TRBJ1-1; D uncertain. This CDR3 has 11 amino acids. Trimming stripped 6 bases from V and 3 bases from J, with 8 bases between. Germline CDR1 SQVTM, CDR2 ANQGSEA. The CDR3 nucleotides are TGCAGCGTCCTGAGGGACACTGAAGCTTTCTTT. This codes for CSVLRDTEAFF.

J is TRBJ2-2 and V is TRBV2; no definite D call. Trimming pared 3 bases from V and 0 bases from J, leaving 8 bases between. Looked up from germline, CDR1 is SNHLY and CDR2 is FYNNEI. The CDR3 extends over 15 amino acids. DNA for the CDR3: TGTGCCAGCAGTGACCCCCACGCGAACACCGGGGAGCTGTTTTTT. Amino acid sequence: CASSDPHANTGELFF.

This clone came up once. The V gene is TRBV5-5, the J gene TRBJ2-1; D may be TRBD2 (5 bases). CDR1 and CDR2 (germline): SGHKS, YYEKEE (reference sequence). V was clipped by 1 base and J by 9 bases, with 17 bases between them. The CDR3 covers 15 residues. The CDR3 is CASSLTASAGLEQFF. For the CDR3, the DNA is TGTGCCAGCAGCTTGACCGCCTCGGCCGGACTTGAGCAGTTCTTC.

This chain connects TRBV27 to TRBJ1-5; maybe TRBD1 (5 bases). The V end was cut by 2 bases, the J end by 6 bases, with 11 bases between. The CDR3 runs to 14 residues. Germline values: CDR1 MNHEY, CDR2 SMNVEV (reference sequence). CDR3 sequence reads: CASSLGGRAQPQHF. The CDR3 nucleotides are TGTGCCAGCAGTTTAGGGGGACGGGCTCAGCCCCAGCATTTT.

This clone was seen once. The genes are TRBV5-1 and TRBJ2-5; 7 positions match TRBD1. The germline CDR1 and CDR2 sequences are SGHRS and YFSETQ. V lost 4 bases and J lost 1; bases outside the gene matches: 7. The CDR3 contains 15 residues. CDR3 protein: CASSALGDSQETQYF. The CDR3 nucleotides are TGCGCCAGCAGCGCGCTAGGGGACAGCCAAGAGACCCAGTACTTC.